The clone carrying this T cell receptor (beta chain) was observed once. Trimming shortened V by 0 bases and J by 6 bases, and 18 bases separated the two germline ends. The CDR3 runs to 18 residues. Germline V gene lookup returns CDR1 LGHNA and CDR2 YSLEER. This record comes from a study of blood T cells in healthy people across ages. Study-level information: Template switching picked up about one barcoded beta molecule for each two T cells.

Samples each had at least 5 micrograms of total RNA extracted. Alongside a J-beta primer mix, a sample-barcoded 5' primer served in a second PCR lasting roughly 7 to 12 cycles. Samples each returned at least 2.5 million CDR3-containing paired-end reads. In TCRdb, the 5' RACE reads were re-called with MiXCR into one record per CDR3 protein. The sample yields roughly 800,000 distinct CDR3 sequences, roughly 60% seen once. Sequencing input: blood. V is TRBV4-3 and J is TRBJ1-6; D possibly corresponds to TRBD1 (5 bases). The clonotype comes from a man aged 30 to 45 in good health. CDR3 region: CASSQDRGAGPLNSPLHF. CDR3 nucleotides: TGCGCCAGCAGCCAAGATCGGGGAGCGGGACCTCTTAATTCACCCCTCCACTTT.